Sequencing of this T cell receptor beta chain was carried out in a study of shared clonotypes between healthy human individuals. On the study more broadly: With ages of 18 to 49, the donors were two women and a few men.

TCRdb keeps only in-frame clones here, not all; method: immunoSEQ multiplex PCR. The table has hundreds of thousands of clones, more than 70% seen once. This CDR3 comprises 16 residues. Looked up from germline, CDR1 is MDHEN and CDR2 is SYDVKM. The junction had 11 bases not matched to a gene; V was cut back by 5 bases and J by 4 bases. This clonotype originated in a woman aged 25 to 39 in good health. Input material: memory CD4+ T cells sorted from blood. Subset given: CD45RA-negative fraction. J is TRBJ2-1 and V is TRBV28, with 7 bases fitting TRBD2. The CDR3 sequence is CASSNSGTKEYNEQFF. DNA for the CDR3: TGTGCCAGCAGTAACTCCGGGACTAAAGAGTACAATGAGCAGTTCTTC.